This TCR beta chain was recorded in a study of a mutant IDH1 vaccine in newly diagnosed glioma (dated by TCRdb to about 2021). Study-wide context: The 30 to 40 treated patients were roughly 62% male and around 40% female, with a mean age of about 38 years. Before enrollment, most patients had been given radiochemotherapy with temozolomide as standard therapy, while the rest had received either radiotherapy alone or temozolomide alone. Peripheral blood was drawn at six visits: V03 (baseline), V05, V07, V10, V12 and V13. Longitudinal TCRB deep sequencing was performed for about two dozen treated patients wherever samples were available for exploratory analyses. Beyond this particular receptor, the publication reports: Availability determined which PBMC samples were chosen for TCRB deep sequencing. According to the authors, sample limitations meant that analyses of patient blood samples could not be reproduced. Immune responses induced by the vaccine were seen in about 93% of patients across multiple MHC alleles. No apparent relationship was observed between pseudoprogression and alterations in the top peripheral T cell clonotypes detected by TCRB sequencing.

The sample holds one count of this clone. Its antigen is currently not known. Base qualities were left out, and no much larger clone turns up one base away. The meaning of the sample's time point label: baseline, week 1 (first vaccination visit). The intended sense of this specimen's treatment or condition label: pre-vaccination baseline after standard-of-care therapy. The donors had newly diagnosed IDH1-mutant astrocytomas of WHO grade 3 or 4 that showed loss of nuclear ATRX. The samples were drawn from NOA16, a multicentre, single-arm, open-label phase I trial in Germany that tested a mutant IDH1 peptide vaccine in humans for the first time. Blood drawn at visit V03 was used as the baseline sample for immunogenicity testing. Genomic DNA for TCRB sequencing was isolated from EDTA blood with the DNeasy Blood and Tissue Kit. The library was generated by the immunoSEQ multiplex PCR assay. Rearranged TCR beta chain sequences were amplified with the hsTCRB Kit following the manufacturer's protocol. Sequencing of TCRB libraries was carried out on an Illumina MiSeq. Under the source paper's analysis protocol: The kit vendor's proprietary platform handled demultiplexing, trimming and gene mapping. TCRdb took over this immuneACCESS table, retaining in-frame rearrangements with V and J assigned. Such tables are incomplete; in checked studies, under half of the missing clones stem from an unresolved V gene, and the remainder is unexplained. V and J calls and clone size follow that table, whereas D and trimming were derived from the DNA. Across this sample there are about 92,000 clones, with 83% seen only once. The top ten clones comprise 7% to 8% of the sample.

The junction carries 15 bases between V and J, which are trimmed by 0 bases and 7 bases respectively. The CDR3 starts with the cysteine, ends with the phenylalanine, and has 15 residues. Kept here is only the CDR3 DNA, which spans 45 bases and is read in frame from base 1. The germline V gene gives CDR1 as MGHRA and CDR2 as YSYEKL. This receptor was identified in a woman in her forties or fifties with glioma. Sequencing used PBMCs, obtained from a glioma patient treated with radiotherapy, temozolomide or both. This chain is built from TRBV4-1 and TRBJ1-2, and the D gene may be TRBD1, 6 bases matching. Read as DNA, the sequence is TGCGCCAGCAGCCAAGACTCCGGGGCCAGGGGTGGCTACACCTTC. It encodes CASSQDSGARGGYTF.